These 9 T cell receptor beta chains originate from one sample sequenced in a study of lymphopenia after photon versus proton radiotherapy. Clones were sequenced by immunoSEQ multiplex PCR, and TCRdb holds only the in-frame ones, with some missing. The sample contains under 70,000 clones, 85% to 95% of which appear only once. The specimen was peripheral blood, collected from a patient treated with photon-based radiotherapy. All receptors derive from a woman aged 40-49 years with cholangiocarcinoma.

CDR3 in DNA: TGTGCCAGCAGTGCCGAAACAGGGGGCATCTATGGCTACACCTTC. This gives the protein CASSAETGGIYGYTF. The chain is built from TRBV28 and TRBJ1-2; 9 bases are a match to TRBD1. Germline loops: CDR1 MDHEN, CDR2 SYDVKM. CDR3 length equals 15 residues. The ends lost 5 bases at V and 4 bases at J; junction bases unmatched: 8.

The V gene is TRBV7-2, the J gene TRBJ1-5; TRBD1 matches 11 bases. The CDR3 length is 15 residues. Trimming took 5 bases from V and 5 from J; bases not matched to a gene: 5. Germline V CDR1 and CDR2: SGHTA, FQGNSA. CDR3 DNA sequence: TGTGCCAGCAGCCGTGAGGGACAGGGGGATCAGCCCCAGCATTTT. Its translation: CASSREGQGDQPQHF. Variable domain in full (rest from reference TRBV7-2 and TRBJ1-5): GAGVSQSPSNKVTEKGKDVELRCDPISGHTALYWYRQSLGQGLEFLIYFQGNSAPDKSGLPSDRFSAERTGGSVSTLTIQRTQQEDSAVYLCASSREGQGDQPQHFGDGTRLSIL.

This chain uses TRBV5-1 with TRBJ2-5; 9 nucleotides align to TRBD2. Germline assignment: CDR1 SGHRS and CDR2 YFSETQ. This CDR3 spans 19 amino acids. Trimming cost V 1 base and J 5 bases; bases outside gene matches: 18. The DNA of the CDR3 is TGCGCCAGCAGCTTGATTCATTCGAGAGCGGGGGGCCGAGGGGAGACCCAGTACTTC. It translates to CASSLIHSRAGGRGETQYF.

This clone was picked up a small number of times. The rearrangement joins TRBV7-9 to TRBJ1-4, with D perhaps matching TRBD1 (5 bases). V was cut by 2 bases and J by 7 bases, with 14 bases left in between. Germline V gene lookup returns CDR1 SEHNR and CDR2 FQNEAQ (reference sequence). The CDR3 sequence is 15 residues long. The chain's CDR3 is CASSLRGGAVEKLFF. CDR3 nucleotides: TGTGCCAGCAGCTTACGGGGCGGGGCGGTTGAAAAACTGTTTTTT. The full variable domain, completed using reference TRBV7-9 and TRBJ1-4, is DTGVSQNPRHKITKRGQNVTFRCDPISEHNRLYWYRQTLGQGPEFLTYFQNEAQLEKSRLLSDRFSAERPKGSFSTLEIQRTEQGDSAMYLCASSLRGGAVEKLFFGSGTQLSVL.

The rearrangement uses TRBV9 and TRBJ2-2, with D unclear. CDR3 length equals 12 residues. Germline V gives CDR1 SGDLS, CDR2 YYNGEE. V lost 4 bases, J lost 1 base, and 2 bases lay in between. The CDR3 bases are TGTGCCAGCAGCTTGAACACCGGGGAGCTGTTTTTT. Its translation is CASSLNTGELFF.

This sequence joins TRBV19 and TRBJ1-3; D is undetermined. The V end lost 2 bases, the J end lost 0 bases, and 14 bases lay between the germline ends. This CDR3 region has 17 residues. Germline V CDR1 and CDR2: LNHDA, SQIVND (reference sequence). CDR3 amino acids: CASSIYLWVHSGNTIYF. The CDR3 nucleotides are TGTGCCAGTAGTATATATCTGTGGGTACACTCTGGAAACACCATATATTTT.

V is TRBV4-3 and J is TRBJ2-3, with D uncertain. The germline V and J ends were trimmed by 0 bases and 1 base, with 8 bases remaining between them. Germline loops: CDR1 LGHNA, CDR2 YSLEER. The CDR3 extends over 15 amino acids. CDR3 sequence: CASSQDWSRTDTQYF. The CDR3 DNA is TGCGCCAGCAGCCAAGATTGGAGTCGCACAGATACGCAGTATTTT.

The rearrangement joins TRBV5-4 to TRBJ1-2; D is undetermined. The V end was cut by 0 bases, the J end by 7 bases, with 10 bases between. The CDR3 has 13 residues. Germline CDR1 and CDR2: SGHNT and YYREEE (reference sequence). The CDR3 region is CASSLVGIGGYTF. CDR3 nucleotides: TGTGCCAGCAGCTTGGTCGGGATTGGTGGCTACACCTTC.

This clone was seen a few times. The V call is TRBV7-2, the J call TRBJ2-7; no clear D. The CDR3 length is 14 residues. Germline V gives CDR1 SGHTA, CDR2 FQGNSA. Trimming took 2 bases from V and 1 from J, leaving 9 bases between them. Here the CDR3 DNA reads TGTGCCAGCAGCTTATTGGTGGGGTCCTACGAGCAGTACTTC. Its protein is CASSLLVGSYEQYF.